The 19 T cell receptor beta chains below come from one sample, sequenced in a study of shared clonotypes between healthy human individuals. Clones were read by immunoSEQ multiplex PCR, and TCRdb kept only the in-frame ones, dropping some. The sample contains about 520,000 clones, approximately 84% of which appear only once. Material for sequencing was PBMCs. The receptor source for this set is a woman between 35 and 50 years old in good health. Some clones in this sample may be carry-over from other donors' samples.

This clone has a single count. This may stem from a read error, because a much larger clone lies one nucleotide away. Other DNA sequences from this sample encode an identical CDR3 as well. The chain combines TRBV7-8 with TRBJ2-5; maybe TRBD2 (5 bases). The CDR3 spans 15 residues. CDR1 is SGHVS and CDR2 is FQNEAQ in the germline V gene. The CDR3 protein is CASSPRSGETETQYF. The CDR3 region has the DNA TGCGCCAGCAGCCCAAGGTCCGGGGAAACTGAGACCCAGTACTTC. Combining the CDR3 with reference TRBV7-8 and TRBJ2-5 gives the whole variable domain GAGVSQSPRYKVAKRGQDVALRCDPISGHVSLFWYQQALGQGPEFLTYFQNEAQLDKSGLPSDRFFAERPEGSVSTLKIQRTQQEDSAVYLCASSPRSGETETQYFGPGTRLLVL.

In regard to this clone: This specimen includes other DNA sequences encoding the same CDR3. This chain links TRBV4-1 with TRBJ2-7, with 12 bases that match TRBD2. Germline V lookup: CDR1 MGHRA, CDR2 YSYEKL. The CDR3 runs 15 residues. The junction had 2 bases not matched to a gene; V was cut back by 1 base and J by 4 bases. CDR3 region: CASSQGLAGVYEQYF. The CDR3 DNA reads as TGCGCCAGCAGCCAAGGACTAGCGGGAGTTTACGAGCAGTACTTC.

In the case of this clone: This likely came from a read error, as a far larger clone is one base away. The J gene is TRBJ1-4, the V gene TRBV5-4; tentatively, D is TRBD1 (6 bases). The V and J ends lost 1 base and 5 bases respectively, with 9 bases between them. This CDR3 is built from 14 residues. CDR1 and CDR2 (germline): SGHNT, YYREEE (reference sequence). CDR3 protein: CASSLWTENEKLFF. The DNA for the CDR3 is TGTGCCAGCAGCTTGTGGACAGAGAATGAAAAACTGTTTTTT.

The gene calls are TRBV7-2 and TRBJ1-4; 8 bases are shared with TRBD1. The CDR3 is made up of 15 amino acids. The V segment lost 2 bases and the J segment 7 bases; nucleotides outside the gene matches: 6. From germline, CDR1 is SGHTA and CDR2 FQGNSA. The CDR3 reads CASSLNGQGFEKLFF. CDR3 sequence (DNA): TGTGCCAGCAGCTTAAATGGACAGGGCTTTGAAAAACTGTTTTTT.

The table lists this clone with many counts. The sample contains more than one DNA sequence encoding this CDR3. The chain employs TRBV7-8 and TRBJ2-3, with D tentatively TRBD2 (5 bases). The germline V gene encodes CDR1 SGHVS and CDR2 FQNEAQ. The CDR3 spans 14 residues. Trimming took 5 bases from V and 1 from J, leaving 10 bases between them. CDR3 nucleotides: TGTGCCAGCAGCGTCGGGATTGGCACAGATACGCAGTATTTT. This translates into CASSVGIGTDTQYF.

The chain uses TRBV5-8 and TRBJ1-4; 8 positions agree with TRBD1. The V gene's germline CDR1 is SGHTS and CDR2 YDEGEE. The V gene end was trimmed by 6 bases and the J gene end by 8 bases; junction bases not matched to a gene: 12. The CDR3 consists of 15 residues. The CDR3 protein is CASTLIRDRSEKLFF. In DNA form, the CDR3 reads TGTGCCAGCACTCTTATCCGGGACAGGAGCGAAAAACTGTTTTTT.

Notes on this clone: The same CDR3 is also encoded by other DNA sequences in this sample. The V call is TRBV30, the J call TRBJ1-1; no reliable D call. The CDR3 totals 11 residues. Trimming pared 3 bases from V and 5 bases from J, leaving 7 bases between. Germline V gene lookup returns CDR1 GTSNPN and CDR2 SVGIG (reference sequence). The CDR3 is CAWRYMTEAFF. Here the CDR3 DNA reads TGTGCCTGGAGATACATGACTGAAGCTTTCTTT.

The CDR3 DNA reads TGTGCCAGCAGAAGGGATCCGGGAGAGAGCAATCAGCCCCAGCATTTT. This codes for CASRRDPGESNQPQHF. V is TRBV2 and J is TRBJ1-5; no clear D gene. This CDR3 comprises 16 residues. Trimming left V 6 bases short and J 1 base short, with 16 bases between. Germline V gene lookup returns CDR1 SNHLY and CDR2 FYNNEI.

This clone turned up a few times. This may stem from a read error, because a much larger clone lies one nucleotide away. The chain combines TRBV15 with TRBJ2-7; D may correspond to TRBD1 or TRBD2 (5 bases each). Germline-derived CDR1 and CDR2 are LNHNV and YYDKDF (reference sequence). This CDR3 is built from 16 residues. The CDR3 protein is CATSRGGDIRIYERYF. The CDR3 coding sequence is TGTGCCACCAGCAGAGGAGGGGATATCAGGATCTACGAGCGGTACTTC.

The count of this clone is one. A read error likely explains this, since a far larger clone differs by one base. The rearrangement uses TRBV6-1 and TRBJ2-5, with D tentatively TRBD1 (6 bases). The CDR3 extends over 15 amino acids. Germline V gene data show CDR1 as MNHNS and CDR2 as SASEGT. The CDR3 protein is CASKLLQGPQGTQYF. The CDR3, as DNA: TGTGCCAGCAAACTGCTCCAGGGGCCACAAGGGACCCAGTACTTC.

V is TRBV29-1 and J is TRBJ1-2; D gene ambiguous. Trimming removed 5 bases at V and 8 bases at J, with 9 bases between. CDR3 length: 10 amino acids. Germline V gene lookup returns CDR1 SQVTM and CDR2 ANQGSEA. The DNA for the CDR3 is TGCAGCGTTCCTTTCAACGGCTACACCTTC. Protein product: CSVPFNGYTF.

As to this clone: A read error may account for a junction end that differs from germline. The chain couples TRBV5-1 to TRBJ1-2, with TRBD1 identical over 9 bases. The CDR3 length is 16 residues. Germline V lookup: CDR1 SGHRS, CDR2 YFSETQ. CDR3: CASSDLGQGLNYGYTF. The CDR3 DNA reads TGTGCCAGCAGCGATTTGGGACAGGGATTGAACTATGGCTACACCTTC.

This clone was picked up many times. The J gene is TRBJ1-2, the V gene TRBV28, with a tentative D call TRBD1 (6 bases). Trimming removed 6 bases at V and 8 bases at J, with 19 bases between. CDR3 length equals 14 residues. Germline CDR1 and CDR2: MDHEN and SYDVKM. The CDR3 loop reads CASSPTGWTWGYTF. The CDR3 coding sequence is TGTGCCAGCAGCCCTACAGGGTGGACCTGGGGCTACACCTTC.

Concerning this clone itself: A far larger clone is off by one base, so a read error is likely. Other DNA sequences in this sample translate to the same CDR3. V is TRBV30 and J is TRBJ1-2; D unclear. Trimming shortened V by 6 bases and J by 6 bases, and 23 bases separated the two germline ends. Per the germline V gene, CDR1 is GTSNPN and CDR2 is SVGIG (reference sequence). This CDR3 spans 15 amino acids. The CDR3 DNA is TGTGCCTGCCTCTGGGGTTCCGGTGAAGTCCATGGCTACACCTTC. This translates into CACLWGSGEVHGYTF.

The chain carries TRBV19 and TRBJ2-1; D is possibly TRBD2 (6 bases). This CDR3 has 16 residues. Trimming took 5 bases from V and 0 from J, leaving 14 bases between them. Per the germline V gene, CDR1 is LNHDA and CDR2 is SQIVND (reference sequence). Here the CDR3 reads CASSAQVGGSYNEQFF. Here the CDR3 DNA reads TGTGCCAGTAGTGCGCAGGTGGGGGGCTCCTACAATGAGCAGTTCTTC.

The chain combines TRBV5-6 with TRBJ1-2; 7 nucleotides align to TRBD1. CDR1 SGHDT and CDR2 YYEEEE come from the germline V gene. The trim removed 5 bases at V and 7 bases at J, leaving 11 bases unmatched. The CDR3 length is 14 residues. CDR3 sequence (DNA): TGTGCCAGCAGATTAGGGGGGACAGTCCTTGGCTACACCTTC. Its protein is CASRLGGTVLGYTF.

In regard to this clone: A far bigger clonotype differs at one base, so this is likely a read error. J is TRBJ2-3 and V is TRBV6-6, with D tentatively TRBD2 (5 bases). Germline V gene data show CDR1 as MNHNY and CDR2 as SVGAGI (reference sequence). Between the trimmed V and J ends, which lost 5 bases and 6 bases, there was a span of 18 bases. This CDR3 is 15 amino acids long. The CDR3 reads CASSIARPGWDTQYF. The DNA of the CDR3 is TGTGCCAGCAGTATAGCGCGACCGGGGTGGGATACGCAGTATTTT.

The rearrangement links TRBV7-2 to TRBJ2-1; D uncertain. Trimming left V 5 bases short and J 6 bases short, with 14 bases between. Germline V lookup: CDR1 SGHTA, CDR2 FQGNSA. CDR3 size: 14 residues. CDR3 protein: CASSPSLVSNEQFF. CDR3 DNA sequence: TGTGCCAGCAGCCCCTCTCTAGTAAGCAATGAGCAGTTCTTC. Filled out from reference TRBV7-2 and TRBJ2-1, the complete variable domain reads GAGVSQSPSNKVTEKGKDVELRCDPISGHTALYWYRQSLGQGLEFLIYFQGNSAPDKSGLPSDRFSAERTGGSVSTLTIQRTQQEDSAVYLCASSPSLVSNEQFFGPGTRLTVL.

This clone was found many times. In the same sample, other DNA sequences code for this CDR3. The J gene is TRBJ2-7, the V gene TRBV27, with D perhaps TRBD1 (5 bases). Trimming removed 5 bases from V and 5 bases from J, with 16 bases in between. This CDR3 has 14 residues. Germline V lookup: CDR1 MNHEY, CDR2 SMNVEV (reference sequence). The CDR3 region has the DNA TGTGCCAGCAGTACTAACAGGCGACGGGACGAGCAGTACTTC. Encoded protein: CASSTNRRRDEQYF.